Sequencing of this T cell receptor (beta chain) was carried out in a study of OX40 agonist ivuxolimab in advanced cancers. Background on the study: Dose-escalation cases comprised hepatocellular carcinoma, melanoma, renal cell or head and neck cancer. Prior checkpoint blockade (anti-PD-1, anti-PD-L1 or anti-CTLA-4) was permitted; about 40% had it.

General study results and limits: CD8+ T cells were the subset that, on average, had more expanded clones than CD4+. The CD4+ and CD8+ T cells in the blood had expanded clonally by week 6 at 0.1 to 3.0 mg/kg.

Worth noting for this clone: Its target is not known.

V was shortened by 0 bases and J by 6 bases, with 10 bases between the two germline ends. There are 14 residues in the CDR3. Looked up from germline, CDR1 is SGDLS and CDR2 is YYNGEE. The table came from immunoSEQ multiplex PCR; TCRdb's copy has only in-frame clones and leaves some out. The data show tens of thousands of clones, just under 85% seen once. Specimen: CD4+ or CD8+ T cells sorted from blood, collected in a trial of the OX40 agonist ivuxolimab. The receptor comes from an adult with an advanced solid tumor such as melanoma, head and neck, liver or kidney cancer. This chain joins TRBV9 and TRBJ2-1; possibly TRBD2 for D (6 bases). This chain's CDR3 is CASSVGGAGNEQFF. In DNA form, the CDR3 reads TGTGCCAGCAGCGTAGGGGGAGCGGGCAATGAGCAGTTCTTC.